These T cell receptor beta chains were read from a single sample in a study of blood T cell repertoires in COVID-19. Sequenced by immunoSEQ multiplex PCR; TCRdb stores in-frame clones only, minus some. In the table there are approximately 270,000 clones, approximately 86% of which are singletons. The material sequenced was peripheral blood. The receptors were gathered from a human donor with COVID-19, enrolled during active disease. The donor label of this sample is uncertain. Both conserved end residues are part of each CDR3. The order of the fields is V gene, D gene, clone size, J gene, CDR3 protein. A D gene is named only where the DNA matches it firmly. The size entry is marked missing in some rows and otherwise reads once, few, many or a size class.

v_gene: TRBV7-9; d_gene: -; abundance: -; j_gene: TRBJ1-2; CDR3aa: CASSLEDSGYTF
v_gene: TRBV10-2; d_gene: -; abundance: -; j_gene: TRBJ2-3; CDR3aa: CASGGWQRSTDTQYF
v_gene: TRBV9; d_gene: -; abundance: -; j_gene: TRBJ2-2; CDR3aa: CASSANINTGELFF
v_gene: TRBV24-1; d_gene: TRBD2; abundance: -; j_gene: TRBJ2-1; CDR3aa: CATSDPGTTFREQFF
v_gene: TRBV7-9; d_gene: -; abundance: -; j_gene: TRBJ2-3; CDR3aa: CASSLGGSGDTQYF
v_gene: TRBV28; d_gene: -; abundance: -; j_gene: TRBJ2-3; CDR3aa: CASNDHRSPEDTQYF
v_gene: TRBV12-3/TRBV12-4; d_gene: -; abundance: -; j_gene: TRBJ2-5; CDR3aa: CASSPQETQYF
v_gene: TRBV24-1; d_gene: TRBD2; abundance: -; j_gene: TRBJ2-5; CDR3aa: CATSDPGLEETQYF
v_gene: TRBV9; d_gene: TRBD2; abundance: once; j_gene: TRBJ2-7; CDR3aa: CASSVGSGSYEQYF
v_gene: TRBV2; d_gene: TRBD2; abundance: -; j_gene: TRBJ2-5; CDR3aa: CASSKLTSGAQETQYF
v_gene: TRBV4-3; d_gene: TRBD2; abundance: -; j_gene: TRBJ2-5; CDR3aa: CASSRKSPGLAGGETQYF
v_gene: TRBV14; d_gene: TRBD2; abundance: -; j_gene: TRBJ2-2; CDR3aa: CASTPLGLAGTGELFF
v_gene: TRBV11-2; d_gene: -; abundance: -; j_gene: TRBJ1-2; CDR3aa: CASSLAVLNYGYTF
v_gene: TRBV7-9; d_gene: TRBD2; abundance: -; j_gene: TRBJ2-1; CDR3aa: CASTHRETSGRMSSYNEQFF
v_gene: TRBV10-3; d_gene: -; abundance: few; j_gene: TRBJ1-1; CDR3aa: CAISEPFRNTEAFF
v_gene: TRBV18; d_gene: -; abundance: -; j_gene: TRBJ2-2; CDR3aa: CASSPLSSAPNTGELFF
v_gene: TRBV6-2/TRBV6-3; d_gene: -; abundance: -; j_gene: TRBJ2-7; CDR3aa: CASSYPGYEQYF
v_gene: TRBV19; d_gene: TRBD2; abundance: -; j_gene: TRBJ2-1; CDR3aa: CASLAGGYNEQFF
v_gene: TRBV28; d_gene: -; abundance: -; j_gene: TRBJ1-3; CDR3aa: CASSLTRVGNTIYF
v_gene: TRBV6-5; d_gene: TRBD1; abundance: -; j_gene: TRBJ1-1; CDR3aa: CASSYSGQAEAFF
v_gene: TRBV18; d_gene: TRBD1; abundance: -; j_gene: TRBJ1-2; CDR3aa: CASSPQTGPSSGYTF
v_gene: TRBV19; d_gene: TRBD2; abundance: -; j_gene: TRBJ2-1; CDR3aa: CASSMTSGRFDEQFF
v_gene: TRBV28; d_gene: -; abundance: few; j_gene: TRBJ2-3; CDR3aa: CASSLWAGRTDTQYF
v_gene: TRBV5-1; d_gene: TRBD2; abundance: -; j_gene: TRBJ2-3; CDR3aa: CASSEGLAGASDTQYF
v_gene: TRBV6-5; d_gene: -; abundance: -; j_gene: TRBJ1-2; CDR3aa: CASSYSLNSQYGYTF
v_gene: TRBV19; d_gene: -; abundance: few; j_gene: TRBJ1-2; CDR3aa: CASGRRQENYGYTF
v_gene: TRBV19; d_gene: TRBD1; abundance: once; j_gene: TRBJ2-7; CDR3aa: CASSPRTGPEFNEQYF
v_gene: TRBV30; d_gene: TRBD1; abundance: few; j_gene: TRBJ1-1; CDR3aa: CAWGTGANTEAFF
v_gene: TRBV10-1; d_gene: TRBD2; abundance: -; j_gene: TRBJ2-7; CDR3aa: CASSPRLAGHYEQYF
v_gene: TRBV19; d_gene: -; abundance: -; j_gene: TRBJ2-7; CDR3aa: CASSIQVRDYEQYF
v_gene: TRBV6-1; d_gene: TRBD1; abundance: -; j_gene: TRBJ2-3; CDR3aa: CASRDRVTDTQYF
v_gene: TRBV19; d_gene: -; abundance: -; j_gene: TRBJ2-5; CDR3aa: CASSIPGKETQYF
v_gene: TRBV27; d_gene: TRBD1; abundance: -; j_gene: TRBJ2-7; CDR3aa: CASKTGTGGDEQYF